This record looks at one T cell receptor (beta chain) sequence and its context. The target of this receptor is not known. Base qualities are not provided; no much larger clone lies one nucleotide away. Via the germline V gene, CDR1 is SNHLY and CDR2 FYNNEI. The CDR3 numbers 14 residues from cysteine through phenylalanine. The sequence is cut down to CDR3 DNA, 42 bases in frame from base 1. Relative to germline, V is missing 7 bases and J is missing 5 bases, with 9 bases of the junction outside any gene match. This sample is part of a study of blood T cell repertoires in COVID-19 (dated by TCRdb to about 2020). Study-wide context: Samples from collaborators originated in the United States, Italy and Spain and spanned both the acute and convalescent phases of COVID-19. The material from the prospective study consisted of cDNA or gDNA derived from T cells, B-cell-depleted T cells, or PBMCs. Subjects who had been exposed to COVID-19, were actively infected with it, or had recovered from it provided the deeply sampled blood TCRbeta repertoires that made up the dataset. The repertoires were released in a freely available public database intended as a resource for research on the immune response to SARS-CoV-2. The samples were drawn from the first 160 participants of the ongoing ImmuneRACE study and from 1,254 subjects provided by 6 global collaborators. Nearly every sample came with metadata listing a de-identified subject ID, COVID-19 status, age in years and sex. HLA class I and class II types, where available, came from metadata supplied by the sample provider rather than from assay-based typing. Results the study describes overall, beyond this receptor: The amount of clinical and demographic metadata varied by source and participant and was provided uncurated.

In Seattle, one collaborating source enrolled patients while the infection was active and tracked those patients longitudinally over the course of disease. The collaborating institutions used their own protocols to collect whole blood in K2EDTA tubes. For TCRbeta analysis, collaborator samples were shipped as frozen whole blood, as isolated PBMCs, or as DNA extracted from either sample type. The immunoSEQ Assay, a bias-controlled multiplex PCR, was used to amplify TCRbeta CDR3 regions from genomic DNA. Processing in the source paper ran as follows. Nucleated cell counts per sample were estimated from amplification of reference gene primers within the assay. To quantify the absolute abundance of each unique TCRbeta CDR3 rearrangement, sequence reads were collapsed and filtered. For each sample, productive Simpson clonality was calculated as the square root of Simpson's diversity index over productive rearrangements. Entries here come from immuneACCESS through TCRdb and include only in-frame sequences with V and J called. Some clones fail to appear in such tables; in the studies checked, an unresolved V gene covers under half of the shortfall, and the cause of the remainder is unknown. That table gives V, J and clone size, and the DNA gave D and trimming. The sample profile shows 410,000 or so clones; around 91% of them were found once. Around 1.5% of the sample belongs to the ten largest clones.

The sample consisted of peripheral blood. The V gene is TRBV2 and the J gene is TRBJ2-7, with 9 central nucleotides matching TRBD1. This clonotype originated in a woman aged 40 to 50 with COVID-19, enrolled during active disease. DNA sequence: TGTGCCAGCAATCTCCCCGGGACAGGGAACGAGCAGTACTTC. The translation is CASNLPGTGNEQYF. Beyond the CDR3, the reference TRBV2 and TRBJ2-7 genes provide the residues; the full variable domain reads: EPEVTQTPSHQVTQMGQEVILRCVPISNHLYFYWYRQILGQKVEFLVSFYNNEISEKSEIFDDQFSVERPDGSNFTLKIRSTKLEDSAMYFCASNLPGTGNEQYFGPGTRLTVT.